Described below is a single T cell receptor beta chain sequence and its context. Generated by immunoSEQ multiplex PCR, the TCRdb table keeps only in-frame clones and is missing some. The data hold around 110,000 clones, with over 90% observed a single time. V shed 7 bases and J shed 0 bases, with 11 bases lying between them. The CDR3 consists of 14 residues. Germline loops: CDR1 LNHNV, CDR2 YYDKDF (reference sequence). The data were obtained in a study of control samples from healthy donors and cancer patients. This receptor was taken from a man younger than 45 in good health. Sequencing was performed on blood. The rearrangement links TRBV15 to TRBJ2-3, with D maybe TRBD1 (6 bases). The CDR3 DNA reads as TGTGCCACCATGACAGGCCATAGCACAGATACGCAGTATTTT. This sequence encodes CATMTGHSTDTQYF. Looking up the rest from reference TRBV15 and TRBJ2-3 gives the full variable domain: DAMVIQNPRYQVTQFGKPVTLSCSQTLNHNVMYWYQQKSSQAPKLLFHYYDKDFNNEADTPDNFQSRRPNTSFCFLDIRSPGLGDTAMYLCATMTGHSTDTQYFGPGTRLTVL.